This TCR beta chain was retrieved from a study of blood T cell repertoires in COVID-19. The V and J ends lost 6 bases and 1 base respectively, with 9 bases between them. From germline, CDR1 is SSHAT and CDR2 FNYEAQ (reference sequence). The CDR3 has 13 residues. The protocol was immunoSEQ multiplex PCR, while the TCRdb copy is restricted to in-frame clones and leaves out a portion. This table holds some 130,000 clones, about 79% found once. At least ten counts were recorded for this clone. This sequence originates from a woman of 80 years or more with acute or convalescent COVID-19. V is TRBV7-7 and J is TRBJ1-1, with D possibly TRBD1 on 5 matching bases. The sample comprised peripheral blood. CDR3 region: CASSLDRNTEAFF. The CDR3 coding sequence is TGTGCCAGCAGTCTTGACAGGAACACTGAAGCTTTCTTT.